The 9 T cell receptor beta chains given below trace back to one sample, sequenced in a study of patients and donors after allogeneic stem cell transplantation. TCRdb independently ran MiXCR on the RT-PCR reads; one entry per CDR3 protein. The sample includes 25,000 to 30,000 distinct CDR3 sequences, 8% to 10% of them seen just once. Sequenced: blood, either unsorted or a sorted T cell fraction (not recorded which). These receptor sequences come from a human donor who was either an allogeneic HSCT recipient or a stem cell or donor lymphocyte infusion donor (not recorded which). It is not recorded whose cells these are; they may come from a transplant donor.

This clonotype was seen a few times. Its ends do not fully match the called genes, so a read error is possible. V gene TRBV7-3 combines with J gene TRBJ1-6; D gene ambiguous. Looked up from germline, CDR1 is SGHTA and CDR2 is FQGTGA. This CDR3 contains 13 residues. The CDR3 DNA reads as TGTGCCAGCAGCCTAACCCTTTATTCACCCCTCCACTTT. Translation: CASSLTLYSPLHF.

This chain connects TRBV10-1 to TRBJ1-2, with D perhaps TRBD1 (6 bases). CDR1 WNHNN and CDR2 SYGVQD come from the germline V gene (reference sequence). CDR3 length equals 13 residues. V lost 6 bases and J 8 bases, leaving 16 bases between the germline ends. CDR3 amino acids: CASSREQGFGYTF. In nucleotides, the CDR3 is TGCGCCAGCAGCAGGGAACAGGGATTCGGCTACACCTTC.

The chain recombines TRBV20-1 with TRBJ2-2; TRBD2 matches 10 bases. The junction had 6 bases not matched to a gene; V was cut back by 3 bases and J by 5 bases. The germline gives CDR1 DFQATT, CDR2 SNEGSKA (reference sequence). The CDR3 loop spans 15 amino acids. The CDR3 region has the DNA TGCAGTGCTAGCCTAGCGGGAGCAGGGACCGGGGAGCTGTTTTTT. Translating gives CSASLAGAGTGELFF.

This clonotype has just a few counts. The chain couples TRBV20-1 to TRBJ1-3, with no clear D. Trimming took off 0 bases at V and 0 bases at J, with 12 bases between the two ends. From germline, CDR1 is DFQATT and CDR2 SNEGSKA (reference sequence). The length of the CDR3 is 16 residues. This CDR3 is CSARDPGLNSGNTIYF. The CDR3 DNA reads TGCAGTGCTAGAGACCCAGGACTAAACTCTGGAAACACCATATATTTT.

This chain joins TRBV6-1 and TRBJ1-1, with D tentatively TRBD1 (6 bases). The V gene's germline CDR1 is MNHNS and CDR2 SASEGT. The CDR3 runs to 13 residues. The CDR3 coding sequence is TGTGCAGCAGGGGCCGATAGGAACACTGAAGCTTTCTTT. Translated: CAAGADRNTEAFF.

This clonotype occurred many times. The CDR3 sequence is CSASPRTSPRYEQYF. Here the CDR3 DNA reads TGCAGTGCTAGTCCCAGGACTAGTCCTCGTTACGAGCAGTACTTC. The chain employs TRBV20-1 and TRBJ2-7, with 7 bases lining up with TRBD2. The germline V gene has CDR1 DFQATT and CDR2 SNEGSKA (reference sequence). The CDR3 has 15 amino acids. Trimming took 3 bases from V and 4 from J; bases not matched to a gene: 12.

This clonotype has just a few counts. The CDR3 DNA reads as TGTGCCAGCAGTGAGTGGGAAAGCACAGATACGCAGTATTTT. Protein sequence: CASSEWESTDTQYF. The chain combines TRBV2 with TRBJ2-3, with D unresolved. CDR1 SNHLY and CDR2 FYNNEI come from the germline V gene. The CDR3 totals 14 residues. V dropped 3 bases and J dropped 0 bases, with 7 bases sitting between them.

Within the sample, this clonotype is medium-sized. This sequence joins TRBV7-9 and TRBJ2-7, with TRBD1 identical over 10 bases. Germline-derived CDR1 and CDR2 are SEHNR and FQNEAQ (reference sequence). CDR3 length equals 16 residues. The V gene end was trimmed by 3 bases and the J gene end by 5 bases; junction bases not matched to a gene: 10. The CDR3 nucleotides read TGTGCCAGCAGCTTGGGGGTCCCGGGACAGGGGCACGAGCAGTACTTC. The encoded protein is CASSLGVPGQGHEQYF.

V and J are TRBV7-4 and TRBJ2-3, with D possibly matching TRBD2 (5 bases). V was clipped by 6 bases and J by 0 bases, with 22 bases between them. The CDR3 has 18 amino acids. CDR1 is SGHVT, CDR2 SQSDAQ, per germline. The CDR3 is CASSVNCGLRASTDTQYF. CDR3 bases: TGTGCCAGCAGTGTAAACTGCGGGCTCCGCGCTAGCACAGATACGCAGTATTTT.